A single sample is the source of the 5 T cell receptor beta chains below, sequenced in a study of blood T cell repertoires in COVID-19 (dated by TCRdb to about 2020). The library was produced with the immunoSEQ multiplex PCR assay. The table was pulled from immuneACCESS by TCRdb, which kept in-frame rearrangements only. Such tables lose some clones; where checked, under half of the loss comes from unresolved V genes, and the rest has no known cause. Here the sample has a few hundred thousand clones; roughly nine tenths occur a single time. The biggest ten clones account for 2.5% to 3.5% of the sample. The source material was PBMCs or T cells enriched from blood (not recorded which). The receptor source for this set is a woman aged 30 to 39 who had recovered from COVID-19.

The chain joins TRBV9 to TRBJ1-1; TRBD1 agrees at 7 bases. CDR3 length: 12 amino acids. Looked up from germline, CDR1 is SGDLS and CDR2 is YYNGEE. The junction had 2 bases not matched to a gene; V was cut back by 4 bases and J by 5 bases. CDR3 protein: CASSPTGTEAFF. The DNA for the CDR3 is TGTGCCAGCAGCCCGACAGGGACTGAAGCTTTCTTT.

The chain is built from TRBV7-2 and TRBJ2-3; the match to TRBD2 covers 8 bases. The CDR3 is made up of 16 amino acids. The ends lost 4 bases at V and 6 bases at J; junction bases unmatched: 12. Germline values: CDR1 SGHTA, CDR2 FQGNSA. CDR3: CASSSGLAPRLDTQYF. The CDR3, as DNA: TGTGCCAGCAGCTCCGGACTAGCCCCCCGGTTGGATACGCAGTATTTT.

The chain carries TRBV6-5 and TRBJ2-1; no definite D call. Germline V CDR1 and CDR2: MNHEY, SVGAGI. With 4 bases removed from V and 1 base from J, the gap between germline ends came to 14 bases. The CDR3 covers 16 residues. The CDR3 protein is CASSSPRYRSYNEQFF. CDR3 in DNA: TGTGCCAGCAGTTCTCCCAGGTATAGATCCTACAATGAGCAGTTCTTC.

CDR3 bases: TGTGCCAGCAGCGGCCTCTCTAGCGGGGGGGCCTTGGGCACCGGGGAGCTGTTTTTT. Translation gives CASSGLSSGGALGTGELFF. This chain links TRBV9 with TRBJ2-2; 12 bases align to TRBD2. The CDR3 is 19 amino acids. V gave up 3 bases and J gave up 4 bases; unmatched junction bases: 13. Germline V lookup: CDR1 SGDLS, CDR2 YYNGEE.

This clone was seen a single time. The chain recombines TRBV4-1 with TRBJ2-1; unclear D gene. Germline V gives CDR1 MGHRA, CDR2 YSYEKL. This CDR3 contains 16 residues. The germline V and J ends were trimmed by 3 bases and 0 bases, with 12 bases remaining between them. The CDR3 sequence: CASSHPSESSYNEQFF. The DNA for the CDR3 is TGCGCCAGCAGCCATCCCAGCGAAAGCTCCTACAATGAGCAGTTCTTC.